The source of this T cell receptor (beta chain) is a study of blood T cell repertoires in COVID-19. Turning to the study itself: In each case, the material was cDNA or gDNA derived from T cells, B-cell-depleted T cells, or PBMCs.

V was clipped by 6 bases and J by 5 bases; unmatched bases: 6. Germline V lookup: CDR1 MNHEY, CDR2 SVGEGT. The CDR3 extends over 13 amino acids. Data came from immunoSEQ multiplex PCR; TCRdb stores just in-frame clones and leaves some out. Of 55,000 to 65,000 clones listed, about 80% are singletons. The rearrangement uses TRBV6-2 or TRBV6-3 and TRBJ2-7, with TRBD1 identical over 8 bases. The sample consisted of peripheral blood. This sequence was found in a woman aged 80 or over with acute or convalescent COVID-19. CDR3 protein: CASSRTGNHEQYF. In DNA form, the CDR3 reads TGTGCCAGCAGCCGGACAGGGAATCACGAGCAGTACTTC.